Listed below are T cell receptor beta chains from one sample, sequenced in a study of naive and memory T cell subsets. TCRdb re-derived calls from the UMI-ligation and nested PCR reads in MiXCR, one entry per CDR3 protein. The repertoire includes 89,000 or so distinct CDR3 sequences, about an eighth of them detected once, and 0.75% to 0.95% sits in the top ten. The sample consisted of central memory CD4+ T cells from blood. The receptors stem from a human donor in good health. The CDR3 runs from the conserved cysteine through the conserved F or W. The order of the fields is J gene, D gene, clone size, V gene, CDR3 protein, CDR3 DNA. The D gene is left open where the match is weak. Only some rows state a clone size, as once, few, many or a class for expanded clones.

>TRBJ1-1|-|few|TRBV12-3/TRBV12-4
CASSFPSAEAFF
TGTGCCAGCAGTTTTCCCTCAGCTGAAGCTTTCTTT
>TRBJ1-2|-|many|TRBV30
CAWREKYGYTF
TGTGCCTGGAGGGAGAAATATGGCTACACCTTC
>TRBJ2-7|-|few|TRBV28
CASSSPGTSSYEQYF
TGTGCCAGCAGCTCCCCCGGGACGTCGTCCTACGAGCAGTACTTC
>TRBJ2-5|-|-|TRBV6-6
CASTLSRAQETQYF
TGTGCCAGCACCCTCTCCCGGGCCCAAGAGACCCAGTACTTC
>TRBJ1-1|TRBD1|-|TRBV7-2
CASSLDIPGQGAFRNTEAFF
TGTGCCAGCAGCTTAGACATTCCAGGACAGGGGGCTTTTAGGAACACTGAAGCTTTCTTT
>TRBJ2-3|-|few|TRBV6-5
CASSPWTFSTDTQYF
TGTGCCAGCAGTCCCTGGACTTTTAGCACAGATACGCAGTATTTT
>TRBJ2-1|-|-|TRBV12-3/TRBV12-4
CASSLFRTASLF
TGTGCCAGCAGTTTATTCAGGACAGCCTCCCTCTTC
>TRBJ2-4|TRBD2|-|TRBV6-1
CASSEGLAGAKNIQYF
TGTGCCAGCAGTGAGGGACTAGCGGGAGCCAAAAACATTCAGTACTTC
>TRBJ2-7|TRBD2|-|TRBV3-1
CASSPGTSGTNEQYF
TGTGCCAGCAGCCCCGGGACTAGCGGGACGAACGAGCAGTACTTC
>TRBJ2-7|-|-|TRBV14
CASSSRGVRESEQYF
TGTGCCAGCAGCTCCAGGGGCGTGCGGGAGAGCGAGCAGTACTTC
>TRBJ1-4|-|few|TRBV10-2
CASTPGGEKLFF
TGCGCCAGCACCCCGGGCGGTGAAAAACTGTTTTTT
>TRBJ2-7|-|many|TRBV28
CASSPARFEQYF
TGTGCCAGCAGCCCGGCAAGATTCGAGCAGTACTTC
>TRBJ1-5|-|few|TRBV12-3/TRBV12-4
CASSFGAGNQPQHF
TGTGCCAGCAGTTTCGGGGCGGGCAATCAGCCCCAGCATTTT
>TRBJ2-7|TRBD2|many|TRBV29-1
CSVYAGTSKYEQYF
TGCAGCGTTTACGCCGGGACTAGTAAGTACGAGCAGTACTTC
>TRBJ2-3|TRBD2|few|TRBV29-1
CSVEGSGASTDTQYF
TGCAGCGTTGAGGGTAGCGGGGCTAGCACAGATACGCAGTATTTT
>TRBJ2-1|TRBD1|few|TRBV30
CAGFASGQYNEQFF
TGTGCCGGATTTGCTTCGGGACAGTACAATGAGCAGTTCTTC
>TRBJ2-3|TRBD1|-|TRBV6-1
CASSPGQGASDTQYF
TGTGCCAGCAGTCCAGGACAGGGGGCTTCAGATACGCAGTATTTT
>TRBJ2-3|-|few|TRBV20-1
CSARDPRSTDTQYF
TGCAGTGCTAGAGATCCCCGTAGCACAGATACGCAGTATTTT
>TRBJ2-3|-|-|TRBV12-3/TRBV12-4
CASTGTGFSTDTQYF
TGTGCCAGCACAGGAACCGGCTTTAGCACAGATACGCAGTATTTT
>TRBJ2-3|-|-|TRBV5-1
CASSIWTSNTDTQYF
TGCGCCAGCAGCATATGGACATCCAACACAGATACGCAGTATTTT
>TRBJ2-7|TRBD2|many|TRBV7-9
CASSLGPPGLARHYEQYF
TGTGCCAGCAGCTTAGGACCCCCGGGACTAGCGAGGCACTACGAGCAGTACTTC
>TRBJ2-1|TRBD2|many|TRBV20-1
CSAPTTSGRGYNEQFF
TGCAGTGCACCGACGACTAGCGGGAGAGGCTACAATGAGCAGTTCTTC
>TRBJ1-5|-|-|TRBV15
CATSRDARIDQPQHF
TGTGCCACCAGCAGAGATGCCCGCATCGATCAGCCCCAGCATTTT
>TRBJ2-7|TRBD2|many|TRBV2
CASSEGTSGVLEQYF
TGTGCCAGCAGTGAAGGGACTAGCGGGGTGTTGGAGCAGTACTTC
>TRBJ2-7|-|few|TRBV6-6
CASSYSRYPLIVEVRPYEQYF
TGTGCCAGCAGTTACTCGAGGTACCCCCTCATCGTCGAAGTCCGACCCTACGAGCAGTACTTC
>TRBJ2-1|TRBD2|-|TRBV10-3
CAISESSGSGSNEQFF
TGTGCCATCAGTGAGTCGAGCGGGAGCGGGTCCAATGAGCAGTTCTTC